The clone carrying this TCR beta chain is a singleton in its sample. Its antigen is unidentified. The CDR3 contains 14 residues. Germline assignment: CDR1 MDHEN and CDR2 SYDVKM. With V trimmed by 5 bases and J by 1 base, 3 bases remained unmatched. The data originate from a study of shared clonotypes between healthy human individuals. Memory CD4+ cells were the fraction left after CD45RA+ naive selection. The table came from immunoSEQ multiplex PCR; TCRdb's copy has only in-frame clones and leaves some out. The table records approximately 1.1 million clones, approximately 80% of them present only once. Study-wide points: Only blood underwent sampling, and tissue repertoires likely differ. The generation probabilities recorded for non-shared clonotypes fell below those of clonotypes shared by all four donors.

Material for sequencing was memory CD4+ T cells from PBMCs. Noted subset: CD45RA-negative fraction. V gene TRBV28 combines with J gene TRBJ2-7; 9 bases agree with TRBD1. This clonotype originated in a man younger than 35 in good health. Some clones in this sample may be carry-over from other donors' samples. CDR3 residues: CASSTGQGSYEQYF. CDR3 sequence (DNA): TGTGCCAGCAGTACGGGACAGGGATCCTACGAGCAGTACTTC.